This T cell receptor (beta chain) was captured in a study of OX40 agonist ivuxolimab in advanced cancers. Study context: A mean age of approximately 60 years, range roughly 20 to 80, was recorded, and under 85% were male. Study results and caveats: Compared with CD4+, CD8+ T cells on average had more expanded clones. Partial responders at 0.1-3.0 mg/kg showed near-lowest clonal expansion.

This CDR3 has 15 amino acids. The V gene's germline CDR1 is SGHRS and CDR2 YFSETQ. The ends lost 4 bases at V and 7 bases at J; junction bases unmatched: 8. Some clones are missing from TCRdb's copy, which holds only in-frame ones; the method was immunoSEQ multiplex PCR. Here the sample spans fewer than 90,000 clones, roughly 89% being singletons. Turning to this clone: What it binds is not known.

The timepoints at which blood was sampled were baseline, cycle 4 day 1, and cycle 7 day 1. Material: CD4+ or CD8+ T cells sorted from blood, obtained in a trial of the OX40 agonist ivuxolimab. This TCR was recovered from an adult with an advanced solid tumor such as melanoma, head and neck, liver or kidney cancer. This chain uses TRBV5-1 with TRBJ2-2; 9 positions agree with TRBD2. The CDR3 DNA sequence: TGCGCCAGCAGCCCTTCAAGCGGGAGGAACGGGGAGCTGTTTTTT. Amino acids: CASSPSSGRNGELFF.